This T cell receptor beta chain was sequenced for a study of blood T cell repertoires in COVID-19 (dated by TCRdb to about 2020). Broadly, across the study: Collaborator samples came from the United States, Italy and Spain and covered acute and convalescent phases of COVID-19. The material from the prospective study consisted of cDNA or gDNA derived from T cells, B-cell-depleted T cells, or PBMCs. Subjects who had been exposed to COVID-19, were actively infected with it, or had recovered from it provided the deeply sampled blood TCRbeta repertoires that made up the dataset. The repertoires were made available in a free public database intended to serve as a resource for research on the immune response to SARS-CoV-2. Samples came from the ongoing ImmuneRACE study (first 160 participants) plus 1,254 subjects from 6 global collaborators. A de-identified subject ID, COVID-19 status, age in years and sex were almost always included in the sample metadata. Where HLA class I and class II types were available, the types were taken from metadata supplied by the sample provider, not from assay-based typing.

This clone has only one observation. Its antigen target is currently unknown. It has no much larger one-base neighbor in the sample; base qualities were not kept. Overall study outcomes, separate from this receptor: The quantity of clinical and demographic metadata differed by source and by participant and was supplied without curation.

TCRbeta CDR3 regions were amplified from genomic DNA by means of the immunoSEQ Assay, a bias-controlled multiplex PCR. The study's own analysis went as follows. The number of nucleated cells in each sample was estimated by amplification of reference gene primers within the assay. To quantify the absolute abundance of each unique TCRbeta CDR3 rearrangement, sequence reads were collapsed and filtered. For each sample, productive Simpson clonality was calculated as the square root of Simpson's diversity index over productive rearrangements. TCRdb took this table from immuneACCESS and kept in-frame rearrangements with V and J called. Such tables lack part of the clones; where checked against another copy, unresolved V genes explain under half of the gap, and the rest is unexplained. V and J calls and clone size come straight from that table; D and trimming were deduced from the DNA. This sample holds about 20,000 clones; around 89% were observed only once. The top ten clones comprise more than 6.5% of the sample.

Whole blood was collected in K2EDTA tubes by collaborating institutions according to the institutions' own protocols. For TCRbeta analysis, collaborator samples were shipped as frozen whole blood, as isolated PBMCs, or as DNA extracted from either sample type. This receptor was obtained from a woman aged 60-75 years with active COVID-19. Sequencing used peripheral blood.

The CDR3 reads CASSYRLQETQYF. The nucleotide sequence reads TGTGCCAGCAGCTATCGGTTGCAAGAGACCCAGTACTTC. This chain is built from TRBV7-2 and TRBJ2-5, with the D gene not clear enough to name. Trimming removed 4 bases from V and 2 bases from J, leaving 8 bases between the germline ends. The CDR3 starts with the cysteine, ends with the phenylalanine, and has 13 residues. The CDR3 DNA has 39 bases and is translated from base 1. In the germline V gene, CDR1 corresponds to SGHTA and CDR2 to FQGNSA.